The 24 T cell receptor beta chains below come from one sample, sequenced in a study of blood T cell repertoires in COVID-19. Here immunoSEQ multiplex PCR was the method, and the copy in TCRdb shows in-frame clones only, minus some. The sample lists a few hundred thousand clones, around 81% occurring once. Input material: peripheral blood. All receptors come from a man aged 25-45 years who had recovered from COVID-19.

V usage is TRBV18 and J usage is TRBJ1-3; D ambiguous. Germline V gene data show CDR1 as KGHSH and CDR2 as LQKENI. Trimming pared 3 bases from V and 0 bases from J, leaving 9 bases between. The CDR3 extends over 15 amino acids. CDR3 coding DNA: TGTGCCAGCTCACCGGGCATTTTCTCTGGAAACACCATATATTTT. This sequence encodes CASSPGIFSGNTIYF.

This chain uses TRBV9 with TRBJ2-1; the match to TRBD2 covers 11 bases. V gave up 3 bases and J gave up 3 bases; unmatched junction bases: 2. The CDR3 extends over 15 amino acids. The V gene's germline CDR1 is SGDLS and CDR2 YYNGEE. The CDR3 loop is CASSGLAGGYNEQFF. The CDR3 DNA is TGTGCCAGCAGCGGCCTAGCGGGGGGCTACAATGAGCAGTTCTTC.

In this sample, this clone turned up once. V usage is TRBV18 and J usage is TRBJ1-2; 9 positions match TRBD1. With 3 bases clipped from V and 3 bases from J, the junction kept 2 bases outside the gene matches. Germline V gene lookup returns CDR1 KGHSH and CDR2 LQKENI. The CDR3 loop spans 14 amino acids. CDR3 nucleotides: TGTGCCAGCTCACCTGGGACAGGGTACTATGGCTACACCTTC. The encoded protein is CASSPGTGYYGYTF.

This sequence joins TRBV21-1 and TRBJ1-5; the table's D call, TRBD1, was not checked against the DNA. TRBV21-1 is recorded as a pseudogene. The CDR3 totals 15 residues. The CDR3 bases are TGTGCCAGCACCGCCGGGACAGGGGGCAATCAGCCCCAGCATTTT. This codes for CASTAGTGGNQPQHF.

The V call is TRBV3-1 (or the pseudogene TRBV3-2), the J call TRBJ1-5; D uncertain. The CDR3 loop spans 19 amino acids. CDR1 is LGHDT and CDR2 is YNNKEL in the germline V gene (reference sequence). The V end lost 7 bases, the J end lost 0 bases, and 25 bases lay between the germline ends. The CDR3 sequence: CASNLAGLRSEDSNQPQHF. CDR3 in DNA: TGTGCCAGCAACTTGGCTGGTCTTAGGTCGGAGGATAGCAATCAGCCCCAGCATTTT.

This clone was picked up one time. V usage is TRBV10-1 and J usage is TRBJ2-1, with 10 bases matching TRBD2. This CDR3 contains 16 residues. In germline, CDR1 is WNHNN, CDR2 SYGVQD (reference sequence). J lost 9 bases, V lost 2 bases, and 10 bases had no gene match. CDR3 amino acids: CASSEVKAGGLREQFF. CDR3 nucleotides: TGCGCCAGCAGTGAGGTAAAAGCGGGGGGGCTTCGTGAGCAGTTCTTC.

This chain uses TRBV6-1 with TRBJ1-5; no definite D call. V was cut by 2 bases and J by 6 bases, with 11 bases left in between. Germline V gives CDR1 MNHNS, CDR2 SASEGT. The CDR3 spans 14 residues. CDR3 protein: CASSEYARGQPQHF. CDR3 DNA: TGTGCCAGCAGTGAATACGCCCGCGGTCAGCCCCAGCATTTT.

This chain joins TRBV4-1 and TRBJ2-1, with D possibly being TRBD2 (6 bases). The V gene's germline CDR1 is MGHRA and CDR2 YSYEKL. V dropped 4 bases and J dropped 3 bases, with 13 bases sitting between them. The CDR3 covers 15 residues. The chain's CDR3 is CASSPLRDLYNEQFF. As DNA, the CDR3 is TGCGCCAGCAGCCCCTTGCGGGATCTCTACAATGAGCAGTTCTTC.

The rearrangement links TRBV2 to TRBJ2-3; TRBD2 agrees at 13 bases. V lost 6 bases to trimming and J lost 6 bases; unmatched junction nucleotides: 6. This CDR3 spans 15 amino acids. CDR1 SNHLY and CDR2 FYNNEI come from the germline V gene. CDR3 loop: CASRLLAGGQDTQYF. The CDR3 DNA follows: TGTGCCAGCAGATTACTAGCGGGGGGGCAGGATACGCAGTATTTT. The whole variable domain, remainder taken from reference TRBV2 and TRBJ2-3, is EPEVTQTPSHQVTQMGQEVILRCVPISNHLYFYWYRQILGQKVEFLVSFYNNEISEKSEIFDDQFSVERPDGSNFTLKIRSTKLEDSAMYFCASRLLAGGQDTQYFGPGTRLTVL.

The chain has TRBV28 and TRBJ1-1, with D possibly TRBD1 on 5 matching bases. The CDR3 sequence is 16 residues long. Trimming pared 3 bases from V and 6 bases from J, leaving 20 bases between. Germline CDR1 MDHEN, CDR2 SYDVKM. In DNA, the CDR3 is TGTGCCAGCAGTTTTCCCATGGGGCAGAGAGGATCTGAAGCTTTCTTT. It translates to CASSFPMGQRGSEAFF.

The rearrangement uses TRBV9 and TRBJ1-1; possibly TRBD1 for D (6 bases). V shed 4 bases and J shed 0 bases, with 10 bases lying between them. Germline lookup yields CDR1 SGDLS and CDR2 YYNGEE. This CDR3 has 14 residues. This CDR3 is CASSIGDMNTEAFF. The CDR3 nucleotides read TGTGCCAGCAGCATCGGGGACATGAACACTGAAGCTTTCTTT.

The chain combines TRBV7-9 with TRBJ1-1; a weak D match, TRBD1 (6 bases). The CDR3 extends over 15 amino acids. V was cut by 5 bases and J by 6 bases, with 19 bases left in between. Per the germline V gene, CDR1 is SEHNR and CDR2 is FQNEAQ (reference sequence). CDR3 loop: CASSTTARGGPEAFF. Written as DNA, the CDR3 is TGTGCCAGCAGCACTACCGCCAGGGGAGGGCCTGAAGCTTTCTTT.

The J gene is TRBJ1-2, the V gene TRBV19; 7 bases match TRBD1. Per germline, CDR1 LNHDA and CDR2 SQIVND (reference sequence). This CDR3 is built from 16 residues. Trimming took 0 bases from V and 5 from J; bases not matched to a gene: 9. The CDR3 spells CASSIDGSGTEYGYTF. CDR3 nucleotides: TGTGCCAGTAGTATAGATGGCTCCGGGACAGAGTATGGCTACACCTTC.

The chain uses TRBV10-3 and TRBJ2-7; 9 bases are shared with TRBD1. Trimming took 0 bases from V and 10 from J; bases not matched to a gene: 4. There are 13 residues in the CDR3. CDR1 ENHRY and CDR2 SYGVKD come from the germline V gene. This CDR3 reads CAISESGQGGQYV. In nucleotides, the CDR3 is TGTGCCATCAGTGAGTCGGGACAGGGAGGTCAGTACGTC.

J is TRBJ1-5 and V is TRBV19; D not resolved. Between the trimmed V and J ends, which lost 5 bases and 6 bases, there was a span of 5 bases. Germline CDR1 reads LNHDA; CDR2 reads SQIVND (reference sequence). CDR3 size: 11 residues. CDR3 sequence: CASSAGQPQHF. The CDR3 DNA reads TGTGCCAGTAGTGCCGGTCAGCCCCAGCATTTT.

This clone was observed a few times. The chain combines TRBV6-5 with TRBJ1-1, with TRBD1 matching over 7 bases. Germline values: CDR1 MNHEY, CDR2 SVGAGI. The CDR3 has 14 amino acids. Unmatched junction bases numbered 4, after V lost 2 bases and J lost 4 bases. The CDR3 region has the DNA TGTGCCAGCAGTTACGGCGACAGGGCCACTGAAGCTTTCTTT. Translated, it gives CASSYGDRATEAFF.

V usage is TRBV7-9 and J usage is TRBJ2-1; D possibly corresponds to TRBD2 (6 bases). This CDR3 comprises 13 residues. V dropped 2 bases and J dropped 9 bases, with 11 bases sitting between them. Germline-derived CDR1 and CDR2 are SEHNR and FQNEAQ (reference sequence). This CDR3 is CASSLTGRGEQFF. The DNA for the CDR3 is TGTGCCAGCAGCTTAACCGGGCGGGGTGAGCAGTTCTTC.

The chain joins TRBV6-5 to TRBJ2-7, with 10 bases aligning to TRBD2. Per germline, CDR1 MNHEY and CDR2 SVGAGI. This CDR3 region has 15 residues. The V and J ends lost 6 bases and 4 bases, in that order; junction bases with no gene match: 9. The CDR3: CASSQGLAFTYEQYF. Here the CDR3 DNA reads TGTGCCAGCAGCCAGGGACTAGCGTTTACGTACGAGCAGTACTTC.

The rearrangement joins TRBV5-4 to TRBJ2-5; 10 nucleotides match TRBD1. Germline assignment: CDR1 SGHNT and CDR2 YYREEE (reference sequence). The CDR3 contains 15 residues. With V trimmed by 4 bases and J by 5 bases, 8 bases remained unmatched. CDR3 amino acids: CASSKSTGGGETQYF. CDR3 nucleotide sequence: TGTGCCAGCAGCAAATCGACAGGGGGCGGCGAGACCCAGTACTTC.

The genes are TRBV5-6 and TRBJ1-3; 7 bases align to TRBD1. V shed 3 bases, J shed 3 bases, and the junction held 0 bases outside the gene matches. This CDR3 contains 13 residues. Germline V gene data show CDR1 as SGHDT and CDR2 as YYEEEE. For the CDR3, the DNA is TGTGCCAGCAGCTGGGACAGTGGAAACACCATATATTTT. Translation: CASSWDSGNTIYF.

The genes are TRBV7-3 and TRBJ1-4; unclear D gene. Looked up from germline, CDR1 is SGHTA and CDR2 is FQGTGA. The CDR3 is made up of 15 amino acids. Trimming removed 1 base at V and 14 bases at J, with 20 bases between. CDR3: CASSLMWAPVGGLFF. DNA of the CDR3: TGTGCCAGCAGCTTAATGTGGGCCCCGGTCGGTGGCCTGTTTTTT. Full variable domain (missing parts from reference TRBV7-3 and TRBJ1-4): GAGVSQTPSNKVTEKGKYVELRCDPISGHTALYWYRQSLGQGPEFLIYFQGTGAADDSGLPNDRFFAVRPEGSVSTLKIQRTERGDSAVYLCASSLMWAPVGGLFFGSGTQLSVL.

The J gene is TRBJ1-2, the V gene TRBV10-2; D possibly corresponds to TRBD1 (6 bases). V dropped 6 bases and J dropped 0 bases, with 20 bases sitting between them. The CDR3 totals 17 residues. Germline V gives CDR1 WSHSY, CDR2 SAAADI. The DNA for the CDR3 is TGCGCCAGCAGCGCCACCCCTGAGGGGGACCCTAACTATGGCTACACCTTC. Protein product: CASSATPEGDPNYGYTF.

This clone was recorded only once. This chain links TRBV10-3 with TRBJ1-2; D ambiguous. Trimming cost V 4 bases and J 4 bases, with 13 bases left between them. CDR3 length: 14 amino acids. Germline lookup yields CDR1 ENHRY and CDR2 SYGVKD. The CDR3 DNA sequence: TGTGCCATCAGTGCGGTGGAGGAGCCCTATGGCTACACCTTC. This gives the protein CAISAVEEPYGYTF.

The rearrangement uses TRBV4-2 and TRBJ2-5; D may be TRBD1 (5 bases). Trimming stripped 1 base from V and 4 bases from J, with 13 bases between. The CDR3 is 15 residues long. Per germline, CDR1 LGHNA and CDR2 YNFKEQ. The CDR3: CASSQGEGVGETQYF. CDR3 in DNA: TGTGCCAGCAGCCAAGGGGAAGGGGTGGGAGAGACCCAGTACTTC.